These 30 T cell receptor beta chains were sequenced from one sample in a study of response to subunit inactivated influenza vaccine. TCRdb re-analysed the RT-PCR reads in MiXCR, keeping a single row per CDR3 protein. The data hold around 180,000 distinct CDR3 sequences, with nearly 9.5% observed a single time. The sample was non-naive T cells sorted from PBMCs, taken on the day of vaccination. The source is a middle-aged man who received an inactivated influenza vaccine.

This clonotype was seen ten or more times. CDR3 loop: CASSDYNEQFF. The CDR3 DNA reads TGTGCCAGCAGCGACTACAATGAGCAGTTCTTC. The chain is built from TRBV3-1 and TRBJ2-1; D is uncertain. The V and J ends lost 5 bases and 3 bases respectively, with 2 bases between them. Germline V CDR1 and CDR2: LGHDT, YNNKEL (reference sequence). The CDR3 consists of 11 residues.

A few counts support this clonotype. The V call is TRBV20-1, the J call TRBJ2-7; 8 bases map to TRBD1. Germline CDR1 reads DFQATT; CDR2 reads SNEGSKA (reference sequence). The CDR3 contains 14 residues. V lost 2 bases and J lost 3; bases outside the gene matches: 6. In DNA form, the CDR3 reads TGCAGTGCTAGATCTCGGACAGGGATCTACGAGCAGTACTTC. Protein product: CSARSRTGIYEQYF.

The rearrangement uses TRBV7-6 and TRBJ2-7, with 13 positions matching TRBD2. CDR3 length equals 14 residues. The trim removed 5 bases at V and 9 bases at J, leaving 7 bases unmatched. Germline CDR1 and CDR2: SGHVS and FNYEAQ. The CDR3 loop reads CASSTGTSGVGQYF. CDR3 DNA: TGTGCCAGCAGCACCGGGACTAGCGGGGTAGGGCAGTACTTC. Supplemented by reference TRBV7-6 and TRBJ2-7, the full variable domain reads GAGVSQSPRYKVTKRGQDVALRCDPISGHVSLYWYRQALGQGPEFLTYFNYEAQQDKSGLPNDRFSAERPEGSISTLTIQRTEQRDSAMYRCASSTGTSGVGQYFGPGTRLTVT.

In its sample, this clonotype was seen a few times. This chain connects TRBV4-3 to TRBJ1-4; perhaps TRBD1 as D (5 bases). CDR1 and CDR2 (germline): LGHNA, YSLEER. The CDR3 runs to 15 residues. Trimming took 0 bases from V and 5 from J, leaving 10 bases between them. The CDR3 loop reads CASSQDLRANEKLFF. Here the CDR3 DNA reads TGCGCCAGCAGCCAAGATCTCAGGGCGAATGAAAAACTGTTTTTT.

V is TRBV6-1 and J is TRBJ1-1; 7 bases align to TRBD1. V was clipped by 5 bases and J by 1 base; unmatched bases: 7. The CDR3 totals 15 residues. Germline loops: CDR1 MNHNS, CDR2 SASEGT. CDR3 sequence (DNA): TGTGCCAGCAGTACGCCAGGGGGAGCGAACACTGAAGCTTTCTTT. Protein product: CASSTPGGANTEAFF.

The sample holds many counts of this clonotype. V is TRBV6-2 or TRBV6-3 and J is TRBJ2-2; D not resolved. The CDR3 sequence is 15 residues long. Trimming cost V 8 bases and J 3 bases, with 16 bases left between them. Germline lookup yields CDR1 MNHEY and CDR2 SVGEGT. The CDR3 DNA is TGTGCCAGCCGGTCCCCTATCACTCACACCGGGGAGCTGTTTTTT. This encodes CASRSPITHTGELFF.

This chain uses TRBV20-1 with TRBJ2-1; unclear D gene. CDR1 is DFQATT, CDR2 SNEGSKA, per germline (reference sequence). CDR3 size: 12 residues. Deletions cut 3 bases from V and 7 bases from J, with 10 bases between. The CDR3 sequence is CSASVGFNEQFF. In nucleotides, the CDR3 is TGCAGTGCTAGCGTGGGCTTTAATGAGCAGTTCTTC.

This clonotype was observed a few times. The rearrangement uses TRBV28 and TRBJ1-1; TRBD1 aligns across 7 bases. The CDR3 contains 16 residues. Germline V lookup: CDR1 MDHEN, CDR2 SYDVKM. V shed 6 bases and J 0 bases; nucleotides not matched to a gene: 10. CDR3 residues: CASRAGTANMNTEAFF. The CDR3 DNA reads TGTGCCAGCAGAGCCGGGACAGCCAACATGAACACTGAAGCTTTCTTT. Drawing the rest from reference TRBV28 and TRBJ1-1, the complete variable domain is DVKVTQSSRYLVKRTGEKVFLECVQDMDHENMFWYRQDPGLGLRLIYFSYDVKMKEKGDIPEGYSVSREKKERFSLILESASTNQTSMYLCASRAGTANMNTEAFFGQGTRLTVV.

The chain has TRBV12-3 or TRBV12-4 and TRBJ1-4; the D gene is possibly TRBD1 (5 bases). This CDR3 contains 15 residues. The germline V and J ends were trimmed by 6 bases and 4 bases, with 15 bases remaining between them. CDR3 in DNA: TGTGCCAGCAGGGCGGGACGGTCGAATAATGAAAAACTGTTTTTT. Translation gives CASRAGRSNNEKLFF.

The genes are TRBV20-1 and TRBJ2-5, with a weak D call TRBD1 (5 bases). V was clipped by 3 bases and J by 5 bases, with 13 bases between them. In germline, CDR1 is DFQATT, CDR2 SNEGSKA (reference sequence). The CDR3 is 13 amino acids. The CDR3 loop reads CSARPTGLETQYF. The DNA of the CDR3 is TGCAGTGCTAGGCCAACAGGATTGGAGACCCAGTACTTC.

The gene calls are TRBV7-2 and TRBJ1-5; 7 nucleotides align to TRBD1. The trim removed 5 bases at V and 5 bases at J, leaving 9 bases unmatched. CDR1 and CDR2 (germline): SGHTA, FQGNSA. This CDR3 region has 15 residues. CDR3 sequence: CASSLWDSSHQPQHF. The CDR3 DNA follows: TGTGCCAGCAGCCTCTGGGACAGCTCTCATCAGCCCCAGCATTTT.

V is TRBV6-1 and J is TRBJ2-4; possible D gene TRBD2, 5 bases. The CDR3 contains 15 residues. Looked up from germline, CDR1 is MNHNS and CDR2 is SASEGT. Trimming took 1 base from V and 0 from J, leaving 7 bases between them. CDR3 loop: CASSEGGVAKNIQYF. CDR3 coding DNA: TGTGCCAGCAGTGAAGGGGGAGTAGCCAAAAACATTCAGTACTTC.

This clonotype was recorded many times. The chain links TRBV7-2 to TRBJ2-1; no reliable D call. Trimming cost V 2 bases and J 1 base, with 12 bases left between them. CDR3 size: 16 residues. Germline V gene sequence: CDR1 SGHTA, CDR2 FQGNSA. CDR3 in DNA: TGTGCCAGCAGCTTAAGTGGTAACCCATCCTACAATGAGCAGTTCTTC. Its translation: CASSLSGNPSYNEQFF.

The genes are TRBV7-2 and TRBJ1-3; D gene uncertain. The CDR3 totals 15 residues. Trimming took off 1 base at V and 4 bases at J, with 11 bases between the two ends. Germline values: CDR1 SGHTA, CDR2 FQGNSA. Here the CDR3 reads CASSLGFGSGNTIYF. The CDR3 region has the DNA TGTGCCAGCAGCTTAGGTTTCGGCAGCGGAAACACCATATATTTT.

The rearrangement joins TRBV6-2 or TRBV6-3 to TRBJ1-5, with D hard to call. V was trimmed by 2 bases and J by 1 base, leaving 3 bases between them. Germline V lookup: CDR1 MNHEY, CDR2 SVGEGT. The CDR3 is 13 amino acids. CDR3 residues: CASSYESNQPQHF. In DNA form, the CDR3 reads TGTGCCAGCAGTTACGAAAGCAATCAGCCCCAGCATTTT.

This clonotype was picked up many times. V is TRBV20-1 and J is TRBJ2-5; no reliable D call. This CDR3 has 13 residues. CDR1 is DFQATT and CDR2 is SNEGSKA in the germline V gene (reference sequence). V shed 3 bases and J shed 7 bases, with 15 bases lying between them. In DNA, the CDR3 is TGCAGTGCTAGTCTCCGGGTAGTGGGGACCCAGTACTTC. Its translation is CSASLRVVGTQYF.

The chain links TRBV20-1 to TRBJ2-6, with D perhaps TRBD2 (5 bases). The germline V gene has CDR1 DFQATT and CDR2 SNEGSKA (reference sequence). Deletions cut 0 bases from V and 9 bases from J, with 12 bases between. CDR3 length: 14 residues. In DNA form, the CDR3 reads TGCAGTGCTAGAGATCACGCGGGCTTCAACGTCCTGACTTTC. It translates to CSARDHAGFNVLTF.

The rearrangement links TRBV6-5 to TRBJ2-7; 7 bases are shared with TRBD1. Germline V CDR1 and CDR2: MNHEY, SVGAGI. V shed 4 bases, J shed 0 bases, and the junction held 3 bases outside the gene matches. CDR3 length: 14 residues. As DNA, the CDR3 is TGTGCCAGCAGTTCGGACAGGATCTCCTACGAGCAGTACTTC. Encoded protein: CASSSDRISYEQYF.

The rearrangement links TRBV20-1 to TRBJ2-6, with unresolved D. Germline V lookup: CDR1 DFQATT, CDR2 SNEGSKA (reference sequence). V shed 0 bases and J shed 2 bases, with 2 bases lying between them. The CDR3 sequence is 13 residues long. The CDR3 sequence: CSARDPGANVLTF. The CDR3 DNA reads TGCAGTGCTAGAGATCCTGGGGCCAACGTCCTGACTTTC.

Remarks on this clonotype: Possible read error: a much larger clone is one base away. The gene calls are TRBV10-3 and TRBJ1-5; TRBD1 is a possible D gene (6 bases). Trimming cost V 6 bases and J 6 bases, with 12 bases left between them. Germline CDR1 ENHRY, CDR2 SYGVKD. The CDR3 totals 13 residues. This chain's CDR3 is CAISVGTSQPQHF. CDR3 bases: TGTGCCATCAGCGTCGGGACAAGTCAGCCCCAGCATTTT.

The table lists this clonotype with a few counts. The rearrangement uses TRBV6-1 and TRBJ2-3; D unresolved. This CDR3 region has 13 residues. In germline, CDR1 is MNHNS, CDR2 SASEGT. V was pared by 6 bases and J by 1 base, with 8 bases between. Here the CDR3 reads CASSEKRTDTQYF. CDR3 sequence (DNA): TGTGCCAGCAGCGAGAAGCGCACAGATACGCAGTATTTT.

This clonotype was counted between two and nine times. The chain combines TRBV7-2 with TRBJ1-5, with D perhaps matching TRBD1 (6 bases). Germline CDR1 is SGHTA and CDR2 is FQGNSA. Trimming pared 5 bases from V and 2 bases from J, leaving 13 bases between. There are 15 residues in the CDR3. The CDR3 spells CASSAQGLGNQPQHF. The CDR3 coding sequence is TGTGCCAGCAGCGCACAGGGTTTGGGCAATCAGCCCCAGCATTTT.

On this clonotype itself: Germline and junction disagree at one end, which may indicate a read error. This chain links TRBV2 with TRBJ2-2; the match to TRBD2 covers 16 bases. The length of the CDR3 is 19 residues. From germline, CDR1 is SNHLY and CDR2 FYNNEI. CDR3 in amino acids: CTSSLPTGTSGRAIGELFF. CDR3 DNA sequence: TGTACCAGCAGTTTACCGACAGGGACTAGCGGGAGGGCCATCGGGGAGCTGTTTTTT. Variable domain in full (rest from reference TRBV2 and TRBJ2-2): EPEVTQTPSHQVTQMGQEVILRCVPISNHLYFYWYRQILGQKVEFLVSFYNNEISEKSEIFDDQFSVERPDGSNFTLKIRSTKLEDSAMYFCTSSLPTGTSGRAIGELFFGEGSRLTVL.

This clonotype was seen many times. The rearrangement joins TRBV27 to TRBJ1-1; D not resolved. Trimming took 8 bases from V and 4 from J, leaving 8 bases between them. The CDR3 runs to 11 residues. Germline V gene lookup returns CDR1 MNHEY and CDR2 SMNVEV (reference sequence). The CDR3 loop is CASSSGTEAFF. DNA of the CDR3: TGTGCCAGCTCCTCGGGCACTGAAGCTTTCTTT.

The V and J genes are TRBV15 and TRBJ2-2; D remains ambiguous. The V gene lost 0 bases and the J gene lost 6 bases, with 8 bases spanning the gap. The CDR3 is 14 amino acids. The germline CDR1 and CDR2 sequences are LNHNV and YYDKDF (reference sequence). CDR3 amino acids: CATSRDRPSGELFF. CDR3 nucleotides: TGTGCCACCAGCAGAGATCGCCCTTCCGGGGAGCTGTTTTTT.

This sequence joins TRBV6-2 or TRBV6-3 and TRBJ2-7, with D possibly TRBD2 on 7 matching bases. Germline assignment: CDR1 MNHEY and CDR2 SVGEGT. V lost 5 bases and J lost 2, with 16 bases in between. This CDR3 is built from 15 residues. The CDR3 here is CASSIRGALTYEQYF. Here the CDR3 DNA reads TGTGCCAGCAGTATCCGGGGGGCTCTTACCTACGAGCAGTACTTC.

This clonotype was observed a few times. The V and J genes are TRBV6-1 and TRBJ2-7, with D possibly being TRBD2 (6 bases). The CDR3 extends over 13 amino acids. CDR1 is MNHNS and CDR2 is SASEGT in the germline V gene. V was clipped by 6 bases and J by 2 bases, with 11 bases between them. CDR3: CASSVRLAYEQYF. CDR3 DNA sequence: TGTGCCAGCAGCGTCAGACTAGCCTACGAGCAGTACTTC.

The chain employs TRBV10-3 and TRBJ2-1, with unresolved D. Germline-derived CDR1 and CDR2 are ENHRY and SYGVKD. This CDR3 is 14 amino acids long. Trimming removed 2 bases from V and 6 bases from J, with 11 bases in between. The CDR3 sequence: CAISEDNVLNEQFF. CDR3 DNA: TGTGCCATCAGTGAGGATAACGTTCTCAATGAGCAGTTCTTC.

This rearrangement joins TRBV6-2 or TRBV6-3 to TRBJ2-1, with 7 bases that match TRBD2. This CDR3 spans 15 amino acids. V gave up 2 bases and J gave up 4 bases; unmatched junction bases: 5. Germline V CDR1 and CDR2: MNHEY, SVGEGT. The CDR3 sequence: CASSYEAGSYNEQFF. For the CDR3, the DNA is TGTGCCAGCAGTTACGAAGCGGGATCGTACAATGAGCAGTTCTTC.

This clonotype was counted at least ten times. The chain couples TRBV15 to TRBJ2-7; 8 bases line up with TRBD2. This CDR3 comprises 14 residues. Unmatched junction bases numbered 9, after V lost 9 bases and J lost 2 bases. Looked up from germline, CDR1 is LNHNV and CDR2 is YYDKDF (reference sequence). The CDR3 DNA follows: TGTGCCACTTCCCAGGTAGCGGGACCCTACGAGCAGTACTTC. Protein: CATSQVAGPYEQYF.